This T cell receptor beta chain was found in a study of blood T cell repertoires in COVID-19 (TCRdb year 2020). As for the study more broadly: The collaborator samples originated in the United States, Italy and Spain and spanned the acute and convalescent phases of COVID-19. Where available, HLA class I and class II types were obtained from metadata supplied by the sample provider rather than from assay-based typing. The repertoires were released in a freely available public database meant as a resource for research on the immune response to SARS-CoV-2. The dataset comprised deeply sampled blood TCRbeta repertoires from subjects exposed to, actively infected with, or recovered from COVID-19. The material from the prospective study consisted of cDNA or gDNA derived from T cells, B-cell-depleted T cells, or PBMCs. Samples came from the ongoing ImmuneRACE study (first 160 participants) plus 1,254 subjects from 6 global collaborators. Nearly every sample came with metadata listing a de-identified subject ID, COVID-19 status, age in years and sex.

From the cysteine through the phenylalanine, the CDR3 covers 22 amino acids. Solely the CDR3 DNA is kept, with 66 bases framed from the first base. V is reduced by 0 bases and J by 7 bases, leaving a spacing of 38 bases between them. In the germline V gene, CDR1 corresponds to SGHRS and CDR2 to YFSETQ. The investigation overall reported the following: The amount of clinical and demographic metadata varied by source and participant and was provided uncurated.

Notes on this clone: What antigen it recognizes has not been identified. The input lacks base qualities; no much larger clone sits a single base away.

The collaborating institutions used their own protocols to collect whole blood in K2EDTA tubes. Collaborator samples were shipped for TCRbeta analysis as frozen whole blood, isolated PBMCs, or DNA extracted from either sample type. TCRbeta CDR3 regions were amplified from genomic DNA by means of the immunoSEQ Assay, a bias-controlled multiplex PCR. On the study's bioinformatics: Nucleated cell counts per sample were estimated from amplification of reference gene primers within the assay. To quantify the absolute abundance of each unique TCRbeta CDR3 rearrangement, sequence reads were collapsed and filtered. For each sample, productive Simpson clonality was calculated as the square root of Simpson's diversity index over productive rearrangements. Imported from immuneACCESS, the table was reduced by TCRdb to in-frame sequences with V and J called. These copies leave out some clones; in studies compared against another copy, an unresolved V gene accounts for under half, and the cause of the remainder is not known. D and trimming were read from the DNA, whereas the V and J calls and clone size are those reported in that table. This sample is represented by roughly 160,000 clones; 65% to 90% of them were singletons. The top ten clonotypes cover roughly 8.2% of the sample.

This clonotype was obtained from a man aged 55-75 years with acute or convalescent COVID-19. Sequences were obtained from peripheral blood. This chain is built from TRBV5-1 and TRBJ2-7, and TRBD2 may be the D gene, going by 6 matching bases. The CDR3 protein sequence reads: CASSLAGSGNQNKISWVGEQYF. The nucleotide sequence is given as TGCGCCAGCAGCTTGGCCGGGAGTGGCAATCAGAACAAAATCTCTTGGGTGGGAGAGCAGTACTTC. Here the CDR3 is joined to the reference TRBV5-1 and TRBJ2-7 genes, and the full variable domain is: KAGVTQTPRYLIKTRGQQVTLSCSPISGHRSVSWYQQTPGQGLQFLFEYFSETQRNKGNFPGRFSGRQFSNSRSEMNVSTLELGDSALYLCASSLAGSGNQNKISWVGEQYFGPGTRLTVT.